This TCR beta chain was found in a study of T-cell memory formation after mild COVID-19. The V gene lost 6 bases and the J gene lost 6 bases, with 14 bases spanning the gap. This CDR3 has 13 residues. Germline V lookup: CDR1 LGHDT, CDR2 YNNKEL (reference sequence). TCRdb independently ran MiXCR on the 5' RACE reads; one entry per CDR3 protein. The profile shows hundreds of thousands of distinct CDR3 sequences, 15% of them singletons. The V gene is TRBV3-1, the J gene TRBJ1-2, with D hard to call. This TCR derives from an adult woman who had mild COVID-19 (a few samples of this study predate the infection). Cell type and time point are not known. Sample: PBMCs or a T cell subset sorted from them (not recorded which). CDR3 nucleotides: TGTGCCAGCAGACGTTCAGTGGAGAATGGCTACACCTTC. It yields the protein CASRRSVENGYTF.